The entry that follows covers one TCR beta chain sequence. The data are from a study of shared clonotypes between healthy human individuals. The assay was carried out at the deep level. Data came from immunoSEQ multiplex PCR; TCRdb stores just in-frame clones and leaves some out. The data contain some 350,000 clones, around two thirds of them singletons. The sample taken for sequencing was memory CD4+ T cells sorted from blood. Subset given: CD45RA-negative fraction. This TCR was recovered from a man younger than 40 in good health.

The CDR3 region has the DNA TGTGCCAGCAGTTTTTTCCAGGAATATGGCTACACCTTC. Its translation: CASSFFQEYGYTF. This rearrangement joins TRBV28 to TRBJ1-2; no firm D call. V shed 3 bases and J shed 5 bases, with 10 bases lying between them. The length of the CDR3 is 13 residues. CDR1 and CDR2 from the germline V gene are MDHEN and SYDVKM.